This entry lists 25 T cell receptor beta chains sequenced from one sample in a study of control samples from healthy donors and cancer patients. TCRdb's copy holds only in-frame clones and misses some; the assay was immunoSEQ multiplex PCR. The sample records around 100,000 clones, around 90% being singletons. The sequencing input was blood. Receptors originate from a woman under 30 in good health.

The chain is built from TRBV7-6 and TRBJ2-3; 8 positions match TRBD2. This CDR3 has 18 residues. CDR1 SGHVS and CDR2 FNYEAQ come from the germline V gene. J gave up 1 base and V 0 bases, and 9 bases lay outside the gene matches. Written as DNA, the CDR3 is TGTGCCAGCAGCTTAGCTAGGACTAGCTCGCGGGGCACAGATACGCAGTATTTT. Amino acids: CASSLARTSSRGTDTQYF.

The chain is built from TRBV6-4 and TRBJ2-4, with 8 bases matching TRBD2. J was trimmed by 6 bases and V by 8 bases; bases with no gene match: 21. The CDR3 is 18 amino acids. The germline V gene has CDR1 MRHNA and CDR2 SNTAGT. Here the CDR3 reads CASGLPRGAPGRINIQYF. In DNA, the CDR3 is TGTGCCAGCGGCCTTCCGCGGGGGGCTCCCGGGAGGATAAACATTCAGTACTTC.

In nucleotides, the CDR3 is TGTGCCAGCCTCCCCACCTTCTCCGCAGATACGCAGTATTTT. This codes for CASLPTFSADTQYF. The V call is TRBV6-5, the J call TRBJ2-3; D is unclear. Germline values: CDR1 MNHEY, CDR2 SVGAGI. The CDR3 is 14 amino acids. V was trimmed by 8 bases and J by 4 bases, leaving 16 bases between them.

The chain employs TRBV19 and TRBJ1-6; 9 bases map to TRBD1. This CDR3 comprises 19 residues. The germline V gene encodes CDR1 LNHDA and CDR2 SQIVND (reference sequence). The V segment lost 5 bases and the J segment 9 bases; nucleotides outside the gene matches: 20. The CDR3 reads CASSLPITPGQGESSPLHF. CDR3 nucleotide sequence: TGTGCCAGTAGTCTTCCAATTACCCCGGGACAGGGCGAGAGTTCACCCCTCCACTTT.

The chain combines TRBV15 with TRBJ2-3; 8 bases align to TRBD1. The trim removed 0 bases at V and 4 bases at J, leaving 6 bases unmatched. This CDR3 has 16 amino acids. CDR1 is LNHNV and CDR2 is YYDKDF in the germline V gene (reference sequence). The CDR3 spells CATSRDQGQGPDTQYF. The CDR3 DNA reads as TGTGCCACCAGCAGAGATCAAGGACAGGGACCAGATACGCAGTATTTT.

This clone has only a few counts. The V gene is TRBV5-1, the J gene TRBJ2-2; 7 bases are shared with TRBD1. The length of the CDR3 is 18 residues. V lost 2 bases and J lost 0; bases outside the gene matches: 10. Germline values: CDR1 SGHRS, CDR2 YFSETQ. CDR3 sequence reads: CASSFWERQGSNTGELFF. The DNA of the CDR3 is TGCGCCAGCAGCTTTTGGGAACGACAGGGATCGAACACCGGGGAGCTGTTTTTT. The variable domain in full, with the rest retrieved from reference TRBV5-1 and TRBJ2-2, is KAGVTQTPRYLIKTRGQQVTLSCSPISGHRSVSWYQQTPGQGLQFLFEYFSETQRNKGNFPGRFSGRQFSNSRSEMNVSTLELGDSALYLCASSFWERQGSNTGELFFGEGSRLTVL.

V and J are TRBV4-2 and TRBJ2-5; either TRBD1 or TRBD2 may supply D (5 bases each). Germline loops: CDR1 LGHNA, CDR2 YNFKEQ. Trimming removed 3 bases at V and 7 bases at J, with 15 bases between. The CDR3 spans 14 residues. In nucleotides, the CDR3 is TGTGCCAGCAGCCAGCGCGGTGGGGACGGGACCCAGTACTTC. This gives the protein CASSQRGGDGTQYF.

This chain uses TRBV2 with TRBJ2-1; D tentatively fits TRBD1 or TRBD2 (5 bases each). The germline V and J ends were trimmed by 3 bases and 9 bases, with 9 bases remaining between them. The CDR3 is 12 amino acids. CDR1 is SNHLY, CDR2 FYNNEI, per germline. The CDR3 here is CASSDLGGEQFF. CDR3 DNA: TGTGCCAGCAGTGACCTTGGGGGTGAGCAGTTCTTC.

The chain combines TRBV28 with TRBJ2-1; TRBD1 aligns across 11 bases. The V segment lost 1 base and the J segment 0 bases; nucleotides outside the gene matches: 8. The CDR3 extends over 19 amino acids. Germline lookup yields CDR1 MDHEN and CDR2 SYDVKM. CDR3 protein: CASSLSGPGQGDSYNEQFF. CDR3 bases: TGTGCCAGCAGTTTATCCGGGCCGGGACAGGGGGACTCCTACAATGAGCAGTTCTTC.

The chain couples TRBV19 to TRBJ1-5; D unclear. The V and J ends lost 4 bases and 0 bases respectively, with 4 bases between them. Germline values: CDR1 LNHDA, CDR2 SQIVND (reference sequence). This CDR3 comprises 13 residues. CDR3 region: CASSSSSNQPQHF. The CDR3 DNA reads as TGTGCCAGTAGTAGCTCTAGCAATCAGCCCCAGCATTTT.

On this clone: Other DNA sequences in this sample translate to the same CDR3. V and J are TRBV2 and TRBJ1-5, with D possibly matching TRBD1 (6 bases). Germline V gives CDR1 SNHLY, CDR2 FYNNEI. V was shortened by 4 bases and J by 1 base, with 14 bases between the two germline ends. The CDR3 extends over 16 amino acids. CDR3: CASSGQDSGSNQPQHF. The CDR3 DNA follows: TGTGCCAGCAGTGGTCAGGACAGCGGCAGCAATCAGCCCCAGCATTTT.

The rearrangement joins TRBV2 to TRBJ1-6; 7 bases are shared with TRBD1. Germline values: CDR1 SNHLY, CDR2 FYNNEI. V shed 1 base, J shed 10 bases, and the junction held 7 bases outside the gene matches. This CDR3 is built from 15 residues. The CDR3 protein is CASSEGKGTASPLHF. CDR3 nucleotides: TGTGCCAGCAGTGAAGGAAAAGGGACAGCCTCACCCCTCCACTTT.

The chain uses TRBV9 and TRBJ1-3; no clear D gene. This CDR3 is built from 15 residues. The germline CDR1 and CDR2 sequences are SGDLS and YYNGEE. Trimming removed 0 bases from V and 0 bases from J, with 7 bases in between. DNA for the CDR3: TGTGCCAGCAGCGTAGACGCGGGCTCTGGAAACACCATATATTTT. The encoded protein is CASSVDAGSGNTIYF.

The genes are TRBV27 and TRBJ2-2; D is unclear. Germline-derived CDR1 and CDR2 are MNHEY and SMNVEV (reference sequence). Trimming cost V 5 bases and J 7 bases, with 11 bases left between them. The length of the CDR3 is 13 residues. CDR3 sequence reads: CASSARVHGELFF. The CDR3 DNA is TGTGCCAGCAGTGCCCGGGTCCACGGGGAGCTGTTTTTT.

The V call is TRBV3-1 (or the pseudogene TRBV3-2), the J call TRBJ1-5; no clear D. Germline V gene data show CDR1 as LGHDT and CDR2 as YNNKEL (reference sequence). This CDR3 is 14 amino acids long. Trimming took off 4 bases at V and 2 bases at J, with 9 bases between the two ends. DNA of the CDR3: TGTGCCAGCAGCCTGGGCCCGGGCAATCAGCCCCAGCATTTT. Its protein is CASSLGPGNQPQHF.

The V gene is TRBV6-5, the J gene TRBJ1-1; 8 bases map to TRBD1. The length of the CDR3 is 13 residues. CDR1 and CDR2 from the germline V gene are MNHEY and SVGAGI. With V trimmed by 6 bases and J by 5 bases, 5 bases remained unmatched. The CDR3 DNA follows: TGTGCCAGCAGCCCCAGGGGGCCGACTGAAGCTTTCTTT. It yields the protein CASSPRGPTEAFF.

This rearrangement joins TRBV6-2 or TRBV6-3 to TRBJ1-4, with D perhaps TRBD1 (5 bases). This CDR3 has 14 residues. Germline values: CDR1 MNHEY, CDR2 SVGEGT. The V and J ends lost 5 bases and 8 bases respectively, with 15 bases between them. The CDR3: CASSSPPWGEKLFF. CDR3 coding DNA: TGTGCCAGCAGTAGCCCCCCTTGGGGGGAAAAACTGTTTTTT.

V usage is TRBV10-3 and J usage is TRBJ2-2, with a weak D call TRBD1 (6 bases). The germline V gene encodes CDR1 ENHRY and CDR2 SYGVKD. Trimming pared 10 bases from V and 0 bases from J, leaving 15 bases between. The CDR3 length is 15 residues. CDR3 sequence reads: CATRDIETNTGELFF. For the CDR3, the DNA is TGTGCCACCCGGGACATTGAAACGAACACCGGGGAGCTGTTTTTT.

The V and J genes are TRBV6-1 and TRBJ2-1, with no clear D. The germline gives CDR1 MNHNS, CDR2 SASEGT. The V gene lost 2 bases and the J gene lost 4 bases, with 18 bases spanning the gap. The CDR3 spans 17 residues. The DNA of the CDR3 is TGTGCCAGCAGTGAATATCTTCCGGCGGATCCTTACAATGAGCAGTTCTTC. This encodes CASSEYLPADPYNEQFF.

The chain uses TRBV19 and TRBJ2-7; tentative D call: TRBD1 (6 bases). This CDR3 contains 15 residues. V was pared by 4 bases and J by 4 bases, with 17 bases between. Germline V CDR1 and CDR2: LNHDA, SQIVND (reference sequence). The CDR3 DNA sequence: TGTGCCAGTAGTACCGGACAGCCACGGATGTACGAGCAGTACTTC. Translating gives CASSTGQPRMYEQYF.

The chain joins TRBV7-9 to TRBJ1-2, with D unresolved. Deletions cut 1 base from V and 6 bases from J, with 15 bases between. Per the germline V gene, CDR1 is SEHNR and CDR2 is FQNEAQ (reference sequence). The CDR3 has 15 amino acids. The CDR3 DNA follows: TGTGCCAGCAGCTTAGTCCAGAAAAGACTTCATGGCTACACCTTC. Encoded protein: CASSLVQKRLHGYTF.

The rearrangement uses TRBV6-6 and TRBJ1-3; 9 bases are shared with TRBD1. J was trimmed by 3 bases and V by 2 bases; bases with no gene match: 5. The germline gives CDR1 MNHNY, CDR2 SVGAGI (reference sequence). This CDR3 has 16 amino acids. CDR3: CASSYPDRGGGNTIYF. In DNA, the CDR3 is TGTGCCAGCAGTTACCCTGACAGGGGGGGTGGAAACACCATATATTTT.

This clone has only one observation. The chain has TRBV6-5 and TRBJ2-7, with D possibly TRBD1 on 6 matching bases. CDR3 length: 13 amino acids. V was trimmed by 4 bases and J by 3 bases, leaving 10 bases between them. CDR1 MNHEY and CDR2 SVGAGI come from the germline V gene. The CDR3 DNA sequence: TGTGCCAGCAGTTGGGAGACAGGCTACGAGCAGTACTTC. Translated, it gives CASSWETGYEQYF.

V usage is TRBV9 and J usage is TRBJ2-2; 7 bases are shared with TRBD2. Germline values: CDR1 SGDLS, CDR2 YYNGEE. With 3 bases clipped from V and 4 bases from J, the junction kept 6 bases outside the gene matches. This CDR3 contains 15 residues. The CDR3 coding sequence is TGTGCCAGCAGCGCCTTAGCGGGCCTCACCGGGGAGCTGTTTTTT. Amino acids: CASSALAGLTGELFF.

This chain uses TRBV28 with TRBJ1-2; 7 bases are a match to TRBD1. This CDR3 comprises 13 residues. The germline V gene has CDR1 MDHEN and CDR2 SYDVKM. V was pared by 4 bases and J by 4 bases, with 3 bases of the junction left unmatched. The CDR3 coding sequence is TGTGCCAGCAGTTCGGGACAGTTCTATGGCTACACCTTC. It is translated as CASSSGQFYGYTF.